This entry features one T cell receptor (beta chain) sequence. Its antigen is currently unknown. This entry belongs to a study of cytomegalovirus exposure and HLA in healthy donors. Primers for the PCR totalled 60 Vbeta and 13 Jbeta. Only in-frame clones appear in the TCRdb table, and some are missing; sequencing was by immunoSEQ multiplex PCR. The table counts approximately 120,000 clones; 2% to 2.5% lies in the top ten. Study-level findings and limits: The study reported that TCR beta sequences accurately predicted HLA-A and HLA-B alleles in most subjects. A list of around 150 TCR beta chains associated with cytomegalovirus was given. Across donors, sequencing depth was assumed by presence/absence analyses to be roughly uniform.

Germline V lookup: CDR1 SNHLY, CDR2 FYNNEI. Between the trimmed V and J ends, which lost 8 bases and 3 bases, there was a span of 10 bases. The CDR3 is 12 residues long. The specimen sequenced was PBMCs. The genes are TRBV2 and TRBJ2-5; D may be TRBD1 (5 bases). This TCR derives from a man aged 35 to 55 in good health and CMV-seronegative. In DNA, the CDR3 is TGTGCCAGCGTGGGGCTAGAAGAGACCCAGTACTTC. This sequence encodes CASVGLEETQYF.